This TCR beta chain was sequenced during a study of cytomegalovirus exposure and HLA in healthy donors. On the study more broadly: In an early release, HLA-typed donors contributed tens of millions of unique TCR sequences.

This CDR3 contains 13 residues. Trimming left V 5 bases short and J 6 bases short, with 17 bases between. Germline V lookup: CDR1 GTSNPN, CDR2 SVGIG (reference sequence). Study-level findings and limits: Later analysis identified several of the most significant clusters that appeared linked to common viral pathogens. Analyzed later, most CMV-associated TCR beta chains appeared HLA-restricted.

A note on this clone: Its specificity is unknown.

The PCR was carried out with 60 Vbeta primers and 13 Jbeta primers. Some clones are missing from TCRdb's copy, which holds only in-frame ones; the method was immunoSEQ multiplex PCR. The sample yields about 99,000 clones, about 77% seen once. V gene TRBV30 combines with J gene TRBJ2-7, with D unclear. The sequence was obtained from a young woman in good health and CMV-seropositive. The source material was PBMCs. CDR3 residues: CAWASSSGFEQYF. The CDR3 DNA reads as TGTGCCTGGGCCTCCTCATCAGGCTTCGAGCAGTACTTC. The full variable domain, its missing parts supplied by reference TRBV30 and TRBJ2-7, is SQTIHQWPATLVQPVGSPLSLECTVEGTSNPNLYWYRQAAGRGLQLLFYSVGIGQISSEVPQNLSASRPQDRQFILSSKKLLLSDSGFYLCAWASSSGFEQYFGPGTRLTVT.